This T cell receptor beta chain was obtained from a study of OX40 agonist ivuxolimab in advanced cancers. This clone was picked up one time. The CDR3 is 16 amino acids. Between the trimmed V and J ends, which lost 8 bases and 2 bases, there was a span of 19 bases. Germline-derived CDR1 and CDR2 are ENHRY and SYGVKD. This table comes from immunoSEQ multiplex PCR, and its TCRdb copy is limited to in-frame clones, with some not included. The sample consists of over 60,000 clones, around 91% of them appearing once. This TCR was recovered from an adult with an advanced solid tumor such as melanoma, head and neck, liver or kidney cancer. This rearrangement joins TRBV10-3 to TRBJ1-3; weak D call: TRBD1 (5 bases). Sequences were derived from CD4+ or CD8+ T cells sorted from blood, sampled in a trial of the OX40 agonist ivuxolimab. CDR3 coding DNA: TGTGCCATCGCGGGGGTCGGAGGAGGGACTGGAAACACCATATATTTT. This translates into CAIAGVGGGTGNTIYF.